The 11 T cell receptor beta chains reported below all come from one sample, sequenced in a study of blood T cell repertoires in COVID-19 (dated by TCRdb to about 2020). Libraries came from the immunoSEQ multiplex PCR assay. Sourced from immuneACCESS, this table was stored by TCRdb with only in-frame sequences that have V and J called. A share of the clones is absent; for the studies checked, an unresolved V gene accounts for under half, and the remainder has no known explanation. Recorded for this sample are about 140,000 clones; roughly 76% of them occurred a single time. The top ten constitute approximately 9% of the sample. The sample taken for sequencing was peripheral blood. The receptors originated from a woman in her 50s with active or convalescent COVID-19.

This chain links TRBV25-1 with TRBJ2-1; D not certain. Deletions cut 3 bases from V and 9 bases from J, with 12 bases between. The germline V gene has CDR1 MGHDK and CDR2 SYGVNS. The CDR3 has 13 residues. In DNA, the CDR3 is TGTGCCAGCAGTGATACAAGTTCCCTTGAGCAGTTCTTC. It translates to CASSDTSSLEQFF.

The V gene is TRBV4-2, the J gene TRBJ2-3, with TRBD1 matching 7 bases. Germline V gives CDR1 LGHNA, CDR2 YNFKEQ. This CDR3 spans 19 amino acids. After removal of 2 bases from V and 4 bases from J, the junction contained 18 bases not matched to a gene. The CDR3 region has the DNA TGTGCCAGCAGCCAAAGGGGGCCCCGAAGCGAGGGTAGTGCAGATACGCAGTATTTT. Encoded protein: CASSQRGPRSEGSADTQYF.

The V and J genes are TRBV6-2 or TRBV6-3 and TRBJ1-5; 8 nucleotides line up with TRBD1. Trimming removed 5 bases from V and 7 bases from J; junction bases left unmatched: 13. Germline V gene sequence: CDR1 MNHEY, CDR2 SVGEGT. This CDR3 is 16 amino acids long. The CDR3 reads CASSARPGQDNQPQHF. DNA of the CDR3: TGTGCCAGCAGTGCTAGGCCGGGACAGGATAACCAGCCCCAGCATTTT.

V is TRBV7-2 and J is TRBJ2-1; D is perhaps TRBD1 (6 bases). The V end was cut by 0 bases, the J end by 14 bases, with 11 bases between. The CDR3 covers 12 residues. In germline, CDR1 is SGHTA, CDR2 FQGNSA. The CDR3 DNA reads TGTGCCAGCAGCTTAGCCCGACAGGTGGAGTTCTTC. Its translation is CASSLARQVEFF.

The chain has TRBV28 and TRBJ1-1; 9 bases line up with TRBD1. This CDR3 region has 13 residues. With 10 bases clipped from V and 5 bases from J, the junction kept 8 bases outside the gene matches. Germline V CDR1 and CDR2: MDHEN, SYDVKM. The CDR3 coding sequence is TGTGCCACGGGGACAGGGAGAGAAACTGAAGCTTTCTTT. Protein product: CATGTGRETEAFF.

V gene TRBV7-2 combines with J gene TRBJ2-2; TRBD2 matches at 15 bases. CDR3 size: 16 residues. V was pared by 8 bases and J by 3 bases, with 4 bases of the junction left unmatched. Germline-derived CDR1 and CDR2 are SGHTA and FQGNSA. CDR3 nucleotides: TGTGCCAGCGGATGGACTAGCGGGAGGGACACCGGGGAGCTGTTTTTT. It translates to CASGWTSGRDTGELFF.

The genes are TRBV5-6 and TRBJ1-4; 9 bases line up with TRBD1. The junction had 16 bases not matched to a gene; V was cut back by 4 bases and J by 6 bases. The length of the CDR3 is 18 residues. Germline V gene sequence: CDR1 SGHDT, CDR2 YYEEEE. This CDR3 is CASSPNINRGLQDEKLFF. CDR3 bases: TGTGCCAGCAGCCCCAATATTAACAGGGGGCTTCAGGATGAAAAACTGTTTTTT.

CDR3 nucleotides: TGTGCCACCAGCAGAGATAAATTGGGCCCAGCGGGAGTTGAGTACTTC. Protein product: CATSRDKLGPAGVEYF. The chain joins TRBV15 to TRBJ2-7, with 8 bases that match TRBD2. This CDR3 contains 16 residues. Germline V gene data show CDR1 as LNHNV and CDR2 as YYDKDF (reference sequence). Unmatched junction bases numbered 15, after V lost 0 bases and J lost 11 bases.

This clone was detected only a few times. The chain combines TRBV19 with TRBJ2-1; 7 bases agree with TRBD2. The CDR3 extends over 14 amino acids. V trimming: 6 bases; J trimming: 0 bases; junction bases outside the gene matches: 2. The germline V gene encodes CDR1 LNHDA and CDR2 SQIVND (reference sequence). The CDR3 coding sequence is TGTGCCAGTAGCCGGGGGGACTCCTACAATGAGCAGTTCTTC. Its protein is CASSRGDSYNEQFF.

The CDR3 bases are TGTGCCAGCAGCACAACAGGGGTAATTGAGCAGTTCTTC. Encoded protein: CASSTTGVIEQFF. The rearrangement links TRBV11-2 to TRBJ2-1; 7 bases align to TRBD1. The germline V gene encodes CDR1 SGHAT and CDR2 FQNNGV. V gave up 5 bases and J gave up 9 bases; unmatched junction bases: 7. The CDR3 runs 13 residues.

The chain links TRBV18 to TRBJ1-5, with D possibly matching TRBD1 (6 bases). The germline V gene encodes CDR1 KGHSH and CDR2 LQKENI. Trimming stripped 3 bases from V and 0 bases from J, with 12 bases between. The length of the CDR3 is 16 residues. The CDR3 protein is CASSPGQLYSNQPQHF. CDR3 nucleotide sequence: TGTGCCAGCTCACCTGGACAGCTCTATAGCAATCAGCCCCAGCATTTT.